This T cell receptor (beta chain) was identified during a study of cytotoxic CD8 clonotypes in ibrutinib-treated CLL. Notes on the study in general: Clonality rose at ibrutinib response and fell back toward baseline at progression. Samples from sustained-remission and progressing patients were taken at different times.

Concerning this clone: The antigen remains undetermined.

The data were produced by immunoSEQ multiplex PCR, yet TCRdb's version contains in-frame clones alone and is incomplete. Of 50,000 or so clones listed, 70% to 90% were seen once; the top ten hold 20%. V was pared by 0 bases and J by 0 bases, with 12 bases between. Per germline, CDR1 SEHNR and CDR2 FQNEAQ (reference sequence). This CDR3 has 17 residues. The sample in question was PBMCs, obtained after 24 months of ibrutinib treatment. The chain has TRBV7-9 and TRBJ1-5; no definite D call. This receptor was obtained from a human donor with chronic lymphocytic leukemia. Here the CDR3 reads CASSLAGDWYSNQPQHF. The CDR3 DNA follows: TGTGCCAGCAGCTTAGCCGGGGATTGGTATAGCAATCAGCCCCAGCATTTT.